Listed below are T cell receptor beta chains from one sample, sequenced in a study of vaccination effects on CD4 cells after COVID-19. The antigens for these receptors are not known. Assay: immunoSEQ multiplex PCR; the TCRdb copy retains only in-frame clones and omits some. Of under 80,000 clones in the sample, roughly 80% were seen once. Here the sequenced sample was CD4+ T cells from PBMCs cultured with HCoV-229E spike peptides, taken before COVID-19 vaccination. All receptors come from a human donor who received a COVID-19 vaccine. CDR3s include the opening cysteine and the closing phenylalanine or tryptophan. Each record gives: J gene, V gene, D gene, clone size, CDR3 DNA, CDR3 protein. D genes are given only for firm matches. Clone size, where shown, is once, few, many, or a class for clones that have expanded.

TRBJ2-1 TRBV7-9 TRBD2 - TGTGCCAGCGGGGGAGCGGGGGGCGGCCACAATGAGCAGTTCTTC CASGGAGGGHNEQFF
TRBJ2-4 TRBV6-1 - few TGTGCCAGCAGTGAACAGGGTCTAAACATTCAGTACTTC CASSEQGLNIQYF
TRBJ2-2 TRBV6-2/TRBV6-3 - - TGTGCCAGCAGTTACGCGGGTTTACTAACACAGAGGGGCACCGGGGAGCTGTTTTTT CASSYAGLLTQRGTGELFF
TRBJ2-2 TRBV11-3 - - TGTGCCAGCAGCTTAGATGGTGGGGGCGCGTTCGGGGAGCTGTTTTTT CASSLDGGGAFGELFF
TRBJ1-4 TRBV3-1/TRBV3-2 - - TGTGCCAGCAGCCGGTATACTAATGAAAAACTGTTTTTT CASSRYTNEKLFF
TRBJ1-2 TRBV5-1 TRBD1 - TGCGCCAGCAGCCCATTACAGGGGAACTATGGCTACACCTTC CASSPLQGNYGYTF
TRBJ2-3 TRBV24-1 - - TGTGCCACCAGTGATCCCTTAGGGGGAGGCACAGATACGCAGTATTTT CATSDPLGGGTDTQYF
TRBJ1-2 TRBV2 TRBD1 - TGTGCCAGCAGTACACAGGGGGCCGGCTATGGCTACACCTTC CASSTQGAGYGYTF
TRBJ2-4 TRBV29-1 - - TGCAGCGTTGCCCAGGGGTACGGCAAAAACATTCAGTACTTC CSVAQGYGKNIQYF
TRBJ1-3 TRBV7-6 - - TGTGCCAGCAGCTTATCAGGGAGCTCTGGAAACACCATATATTTT CASSLSGSSGNTIYF
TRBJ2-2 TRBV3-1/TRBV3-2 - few TGTGCCAGCAGCCGGAGCACCGGGGAGCTGTTTTTT CASSRSTGELFF
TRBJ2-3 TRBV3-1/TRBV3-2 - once TGTGCCAGCAGCCAAGTGGAGGTAGAGCAGTATTTT CASSQVEVEQYF
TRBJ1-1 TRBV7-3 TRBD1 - TGTGCCAGCAGCTTAATGGCAGGGGGCAACACTGAAGCTTTCTTT CASSLMAGGNTEAFF
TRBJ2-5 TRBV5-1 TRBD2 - TGCGCCAGCAGCTTGTCTCAGCGGGGGGTCTCCCAAGAGACCCAGTACTTC CASSLSQRGVSQETQYF
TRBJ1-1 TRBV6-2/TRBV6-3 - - TGTGCCAGCAGCTCAATTATACGGTCGAACACTGAAGCTTTCTTT CASSSIIRSNTEAFF
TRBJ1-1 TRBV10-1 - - TGCGCCAGCAGTGATAACGAGAACACTGAAGCTTTCTTT CASSDNENTEAFF
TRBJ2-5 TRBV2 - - TGTGCCAGCAGGCCGTACGTTTTGGAGACCCAGTACTTC CASRPYVLETQYF
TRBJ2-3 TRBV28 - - TGTGCCAGTACGAGGGGGACCACAGATACGCAGTATTTT CASTRGTTDTQYF
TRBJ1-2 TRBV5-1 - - TGCGCCAGCAGCTTGGGGGGGAGGAACTATGGCTACACCTTC CASSLGGRNYGYTF
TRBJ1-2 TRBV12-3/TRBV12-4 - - TGTGCCAGTCTCCTCAGGACTGGCTACACCTTC CASLLRTGYTF
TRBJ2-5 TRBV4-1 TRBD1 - TGCGCCAGCAGCCAAGGGGGACAGTGGGAGACCCAGTACTTC CASSQGGQWETQYF
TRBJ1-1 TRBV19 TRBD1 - TGTGCCAGTAGTGATCGACAGGGACTAGAAGCTTTCTTT CASSDRQGLEAFF
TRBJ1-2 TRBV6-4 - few TGTGCCAGCAGTGACACTGGGTCGCGAGGCTACACCTTC CASSDTGSRGYTF
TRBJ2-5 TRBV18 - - TGTGCCAGCTCACCAAAGGGGTCGGAGACCCAGTACTTC CASSPKGSETQYF
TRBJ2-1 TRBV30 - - TGTGCCTGGAGTCCACGGCAGGTTGGCGATGAGCAGTTCTTC CAWSPRQVGDEQFF
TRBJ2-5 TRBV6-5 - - TGTGCCAGCAGGGACTCTTCTGGGGGTACCCAGTACTTC CASRDSSGGTQYF
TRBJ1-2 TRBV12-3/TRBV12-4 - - TGTGCCAGCAGTTTATGGGGAAACTATGGCTACACCTTC CASSLWGNYGYTF
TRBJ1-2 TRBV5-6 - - TGTGCCAGCAGCTTGGGCAGGGACGATGGCTACACCTTC CASSLGRDDGYTF
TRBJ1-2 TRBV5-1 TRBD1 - TGCGCCAGCAGCTTCCAGGGAACAGGGGGAGTCTATGGCTACACCTTC CASSFQGTGGVYGYTF
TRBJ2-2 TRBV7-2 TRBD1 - TGTGCCAGCAGCCAACGACAGGGGGTAAACACCGGGGAGCTGTTTTTT CASSQRQGVNTGELFF
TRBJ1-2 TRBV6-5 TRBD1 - TGTGCCAGCAGTACTGGACAGGGAATATTATCTGGCTACACCTTC CASSTGQGILSGYTF
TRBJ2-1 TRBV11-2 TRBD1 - TGTGCCAGCAGCAGCCAGGGGGCGCTACCTGTCAATGAGCAGTTCTTC CASSSQGALPVNEQFF
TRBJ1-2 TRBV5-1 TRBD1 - TGCGCCAGCAGCACGTCAACAACACAGGGGCGTTTCTATGGCTACACCTTC CASSTSTTQGRFYGYTF
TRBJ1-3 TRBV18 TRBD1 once TGTGCCAGCTCCCCCGGGACAGGGGGCACAAACACCATATATTTT CASSPGTGGTNTIYF
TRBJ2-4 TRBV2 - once TGTGCCAGCAGTGGCCAGTTAGCCAAAAACATTCAGTACTTC CASSGQLAKNIQYF
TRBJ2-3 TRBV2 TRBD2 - TGTGCCAGCAACAAGCGGGGGGAGGATACGCAGTATTTT CASNKRGEDTQYF
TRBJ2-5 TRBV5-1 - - TGCGCCAGCAGCTTGGATCTTTTAATGGGGTTGGAGACCCAGTACTTC CASSLDLLMGLETQYF